These T cell receptor beta chains were read from a single sample in a study of a mutant IDH1 vaccine in newly diagnosed glioma. Profiled with immunoSEQ multiplex PCR; TCRdb holds only in-frame clones, not every one. The table shows tens of thousands of clones, with around 81% occurring only once. For these receptors, no antigen is known. The sample was PBMCs, taken from a glioma patient whose treatment included an IDH1 peptide vaccine. The receptor set was obtained from a woman aged 40 to 50 with glioma. Some clones in this sample may be carry-over from other donors' samples. Both conserved end residues are trimmed from each CDR3. The order of the fields is clone size, D gene, J gene, V gene, CDR3 protein. The D gene is left open where the match is weak. Clone size appears in some rows only: once, few, many, or a class for an expanded clone.

abundance: once; d_gene: .; j_gene: TRBJ1-4; v_gene: TRBV5-1; CDR3aa: ASSSDRVDEKLF
abundance: .; d_gene: TRBD2; j_gene: TRBJ2-5; v_gene: TRBV5-5; CDR3aa: ASSRRTSGFETQY
abundance: .; d_gene: .; j_gene: TRBJ1-2; v_gene: TRBV7-6; CDR3aa: ASSLASQVGYT
abundance: few; d_gene: .; j_gene: TRBJ2-5; v_gene: TRBV19; CDR3aa: ASSRQRQETQY
abundance: .; d_gene: TRBD1; j_gene: TRBJ2-2; v_gene: TRBV7-7; CDR3aa: ASSLFAGTGNTGELF
abundance: .; d_gene: .; j_gene: TRBJ2-7; v_gene: TRBV12-2; CDR3aa: ASRLAGGKESYEQY
abundance: .; d_gene: TRBD1; j_gene: TRBJ1-2; v_gene: TRBV5-4; CDR3aa: ASSWGQVSYGYT
abundance: .; d_gene: TRBD1; j_gene: TRBJ2-3; v_gene: TRBV5-1; CDR3aa: ASSLGQATSTDTQY
abundance: .; d_gene: .; j_gene: TRBJ1-4; v_gene: TRBV5-1; CDR3aa: ASSLRDNEKLF
abundance: .; d_gene: TRBD2; j_gene: TRBJ2-5; v_gene: TRBV2; CDR3aa: ASRAGGIQETQY
abundance: .; d_gene: .; j_gene: TRBJ1-1; v_gene: TRBV2; CDR3aa: ASSQMNTEAF
abundance: .; d_gene: .; j_gene: TRBJ2-2; v_gene: TRBV7-2; CDR3aa: ASSQALSAGELF
abundance: .; d_gene: .; j_gene: TRBJ2-2; v_gene: TRBV7-8; CDR3aa: ASSTQQGPNTGELF
abundance: .; d_gene: .; j_gene: TRBJ2-1; v_gene: TRBV6-6; CDR3aa: ASSYIRFNEQF
abundance: once; d_gene: .; j_gene: TRBJ1-2; v_gene: TRBV5-5; CDR3aa: ASSLKLPYGYT
abundance: .; d_gene: TRBD1; j_gene: TRBJ2-5; v_gene: TRBV5-1; CDR3aa: ASSLDRGPGTQY
abundance: .; d_gene: .; j_gene: TRBJ2-7; v_gene: TRBV6-1; CDR3aa: ASRLTDEQY
abundance: .; d_gene: .; j_gene: TRBJ2-6; v_gene: TRBV6-5; CDR3aa: ASSLDPGANVLT
abundance: .; d_gene: TRBD2; j_gene: TRBJ2-5; v_gene: TRBV4-1; CDR3aa: ASSLGLAGGPSETQY
abundance: once; d_gene: .; j_gene: TRBJ2-6; v_gene: TRBV4-1; CDR3aa: ASSQDTLAGRLSGANVLT
abundance: .; d_gene: TRBD1; j_gene: TRBJ2-1; v_gene: TRBV19; CDR3aa: ASSIAVTGTAEQF
abundance: .; d_gene: .; j_gene: TRBJ1-5; v_gene: TRBV2; CDR3aa: ASTREGGRQPQH
abundance: .; d_gene: .; j_gene: TRBJ1-5; v_gene: TRBV4-2; CDR3aa: ASSPQGNSNQPQH
abundance: .; d_gene: .; j_gene: TRBJ1-1; v_gene: TRBV25-1; CDR3aa: ASSGLQGSNTEAF
abundance: .; d_gene: .; j_gene: TRBJ2-7; v_gene: TRBV6-6; CDR3aa: ASSPDTYEQY
abundance: .; d_gene: .; j_gene: TRBJ2-1; v_gene: TRBV4-1; CDR3aa: ASSQGGQHNEQF
abundance: few; d_gene: TRBD1; j_gene: TRBJ1-1; v_gene: TRBV5-4; CDR3aa: ASRRTGDRAF